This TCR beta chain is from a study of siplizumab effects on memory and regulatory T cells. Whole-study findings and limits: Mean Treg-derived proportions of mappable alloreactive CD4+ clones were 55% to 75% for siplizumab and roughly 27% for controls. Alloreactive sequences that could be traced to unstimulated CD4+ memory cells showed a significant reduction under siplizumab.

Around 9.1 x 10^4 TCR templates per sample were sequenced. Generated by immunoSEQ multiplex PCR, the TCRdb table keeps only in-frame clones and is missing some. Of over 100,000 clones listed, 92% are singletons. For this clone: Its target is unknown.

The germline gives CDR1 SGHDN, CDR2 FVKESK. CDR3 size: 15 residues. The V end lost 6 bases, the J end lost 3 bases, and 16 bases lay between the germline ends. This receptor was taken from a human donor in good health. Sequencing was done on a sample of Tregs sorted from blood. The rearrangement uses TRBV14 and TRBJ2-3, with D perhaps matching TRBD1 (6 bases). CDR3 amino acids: CASRPAGGWTDTQYF. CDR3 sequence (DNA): TGTGCCAGCAGGCCGGCTGGGGGCTGGACAGATACGCAGTATTTT.